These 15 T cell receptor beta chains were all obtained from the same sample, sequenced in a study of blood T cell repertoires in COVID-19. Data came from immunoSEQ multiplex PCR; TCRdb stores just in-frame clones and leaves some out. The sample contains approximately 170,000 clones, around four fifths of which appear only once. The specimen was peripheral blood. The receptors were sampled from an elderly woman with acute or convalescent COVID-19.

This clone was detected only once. CDR3 amino acids: CASRPGSQGGNEQFF. In nucleotides, the CDR3 is TGTGCCAGCAGGCCGGGCTCCCAGGGGGGCAATGAGCAGTTCTTC. The chain recombines TRBV28 with TRBJ2-1, with a weak D call TRBD1 (7 bases). Germline V CDR1 and CDR2: MDHEN, SYDVKM. This CDR3 spans 15 amino acids. Trimming took 6 bases from V and 6 from J, leaving 18 bases between them.

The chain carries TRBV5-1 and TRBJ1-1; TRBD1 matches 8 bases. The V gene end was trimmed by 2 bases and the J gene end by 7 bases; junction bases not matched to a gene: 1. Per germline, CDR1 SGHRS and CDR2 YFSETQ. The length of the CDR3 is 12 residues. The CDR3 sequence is CASSLGQGEAFF. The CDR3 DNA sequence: TGCGCCAGCAGCTTAGGACAGGGTGAAGCTTTCTTT.

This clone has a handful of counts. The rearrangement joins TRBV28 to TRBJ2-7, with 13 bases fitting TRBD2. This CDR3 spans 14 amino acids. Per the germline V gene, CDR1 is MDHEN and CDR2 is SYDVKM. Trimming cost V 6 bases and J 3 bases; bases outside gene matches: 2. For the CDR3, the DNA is TGTGCCAGCAGGACTAGCGGGAGGATCTACGAGCAGTACTTC. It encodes CASRTSGRIYEQYF.

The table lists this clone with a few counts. The CDR3 region is CASSERTVSEQYF. For the CDR3, the DNA is TGTGCCAGCAGTGAACGGACAGTCTCCGAGCAGTACTTC. V is TRBV6-1 and J is TRBJ2-7; D is perhaps TRBD1 (6 bases). Per the germline V gene, CDR1 is MNHNS and CDR2 is SASEGT. The V and J ends lost 2 bases and 6 bases respectively, with 11 bases between them. The CDR3 runs 13 residues.

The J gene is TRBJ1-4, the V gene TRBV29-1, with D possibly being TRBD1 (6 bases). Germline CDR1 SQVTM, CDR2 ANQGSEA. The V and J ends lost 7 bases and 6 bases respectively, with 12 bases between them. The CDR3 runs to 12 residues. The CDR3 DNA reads TGCAGCGCAGGGGTGGGATATGAAAAACTGTTTTTT. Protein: CSAGVGYEKLFF.

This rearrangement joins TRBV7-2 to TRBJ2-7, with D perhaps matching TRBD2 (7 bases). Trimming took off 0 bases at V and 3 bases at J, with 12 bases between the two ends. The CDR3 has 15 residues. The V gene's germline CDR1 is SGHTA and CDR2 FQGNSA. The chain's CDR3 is CASSLARGEGYEQYF. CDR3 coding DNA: TGTGCCAGCAGCTTAGCAAGGGGGGAGGGCTACGAGCAGTACTTC.

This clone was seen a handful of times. CDR3 sequence: CASSEGLYYEQYF. CDR3 nucleotides: TGCGCCAGCAGTGAAGGACTTTACTACGAGCAGTACTTC. J is TRBJ2-7 and V is TRBV10-1, with a weak D call TRBD2 (5 bases). Looked up from germline, CDR1 is WNHNN and CDR2 is SYGVQD (reference sequence). CDR3 length: 13 residues. With 3 bases removed from V and 3 bases from J, the gap between germline ends came to 9 bases.

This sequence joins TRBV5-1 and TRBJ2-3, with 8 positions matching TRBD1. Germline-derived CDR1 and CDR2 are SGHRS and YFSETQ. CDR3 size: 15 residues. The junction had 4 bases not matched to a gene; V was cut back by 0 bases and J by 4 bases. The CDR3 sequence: CASSLDRGVADTQYF. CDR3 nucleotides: TGCGCCAGCAGCTTGGACAGGGGGGTGGCAGATACGCAGTATTTT.

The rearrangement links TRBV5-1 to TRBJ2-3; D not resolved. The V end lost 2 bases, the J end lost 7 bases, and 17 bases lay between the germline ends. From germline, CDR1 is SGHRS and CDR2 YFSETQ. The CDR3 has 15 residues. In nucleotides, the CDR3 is TGCGCCAGCAGCTTAAGTCTAGGCGTTTTGAATACGCAGTATTTT. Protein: CASSLSLGVLNTQYF.

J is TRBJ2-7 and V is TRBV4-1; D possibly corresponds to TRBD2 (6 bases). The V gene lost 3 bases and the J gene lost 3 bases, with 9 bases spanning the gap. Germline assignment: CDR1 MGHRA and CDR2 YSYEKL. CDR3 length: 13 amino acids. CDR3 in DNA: TGCGCCAGCAGCCAGGTGGGGGGCTACGAGCAGTACTTC. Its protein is CASSQVGGYEQYF.

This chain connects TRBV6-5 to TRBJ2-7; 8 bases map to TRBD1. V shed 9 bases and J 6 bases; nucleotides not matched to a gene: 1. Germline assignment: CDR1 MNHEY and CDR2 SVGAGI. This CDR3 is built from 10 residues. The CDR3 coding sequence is TGTGCCAGTACAGGGGGCGAGCAGTACTTC. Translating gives CASTGGEQYF.

CDR3: CASSFQFQMNTEAFF. Here the CDR3 DNA reads TGTGCCAGCAGCTTCCAGTTCCAAATGAACACTGAAGCTTTCTTT. The genes are TRBV7-9 and TRBJ1-1; D ambiguous. V was cut by 3 bases and J by 0 bases, with 11 bases left in between. Per the germline V gene, CDR1 is SEHNR and CDR2 is FQNEAQ (reference sequence). The CDR3 runs to 15 residues.

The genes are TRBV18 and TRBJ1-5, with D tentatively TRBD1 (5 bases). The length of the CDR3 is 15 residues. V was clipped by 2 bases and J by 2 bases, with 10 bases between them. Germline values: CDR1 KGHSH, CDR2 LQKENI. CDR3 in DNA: TGTGCCAGCTCACCAAGGGGAATGGGCAATCAGCCCCAGCATTTT. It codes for CASSPRGMGNQPQHF.

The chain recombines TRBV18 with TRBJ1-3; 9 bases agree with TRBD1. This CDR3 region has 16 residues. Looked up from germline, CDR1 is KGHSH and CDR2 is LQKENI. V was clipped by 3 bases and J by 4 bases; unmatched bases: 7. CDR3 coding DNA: TGTGCCAGCTCACCGCCACAGGGGGCGGAAGGAAACACCATATATTTT. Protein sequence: CASSPPQGAEGNTIYF.

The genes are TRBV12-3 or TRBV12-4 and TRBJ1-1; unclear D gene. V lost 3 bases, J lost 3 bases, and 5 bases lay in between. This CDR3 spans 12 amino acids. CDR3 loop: CASSFGHTEAFF. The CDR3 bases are TGTGCCAGCAGTTTCGGTCACACTGAAGCTTTCTTT.